A selection of T cell receptor beta chains follows, all from one sample in a study of shared clonotypes between healthy human individuals. The table came from immunoSEQ multiplex PCR; TCRdb's copy has only in-frame clones and leaves some out. Of millions of clones detected, around 94% appear once; the ten largest clones hold 0.13% to 0.15%. Sequenced input: naive CD4+ T cells sorted from blood. All receptors come from a man aged 18 to 35 in good health. Each CDR3 is given with its conserved first and last residue. D genes are given only for firm matches. Clone size is not always given. Where it is, it says once, few, many or a class for expanded clones.

>TRBV10-3|TRBD1|TRBJ2-2|.
CAISESTGVGTGELFF
TGTGCCATCAGTGAGTCTACAGGGGTAGGGACCGGGGAGCTGTTTTTT
>TRBV7-2|.|TRBJ1-3|.
CASSLAQTISGNTIYF
TGTGCCAGCAGCTTAGCGCAGACGATCTCTGGAAACACCATATATTTT
>TRBV7-9|.|TRBJ2-7|.
CASSPGVEQYF
TGTGCCAGCAGCCCAGGAGTTGAGCAGTACTTC
>TRBV6-1|.|TRBJ1-1|.
CASREGAEAFF
TGTGCCAGCAGGGAGGGGGCTGAAGCTTTCTTT
>TRBV2|.|TRBJ2-5|.
CASSEPRAQQETQYF
TGTGCCAGCAGTGAACCCAGGGCCCAACAAGAGACCCAGTACTTC
>TRBV7-9|.|TRBJ2-7|.
CASSLTAPYEQYF
TGTGCCAGCAGCCTGACAGCGCCCTACGAGCAGTACTTC
>TRBV29-1|.|TRBJ1-1|.
CSVDLGNTEAFF
TGCAGCGTTGATTTGGGGAACACTGAAGCTTTCTTT
>TRBV13|.|TRBJ2-5|once
CASSFLYQETQYF
TGTGCCAGCAGCTTCCTTTACCAAGAGACCCAGTACTTC
>TRBV19|.|TRBJ2-7|.
CASSILGASSYEQYF
TGTGCCAGTAGTATCTTGGGGGCTAGCTCCTACGAGCAGTACTTC
>TRBV5-4|TRBD1|TRBJ2-1|once
CASSSGQVSYNEQFF
TGTGCCAGCAGCTCAGGACAGGTCTCCTACAATGAGCAGTTCTTC
>TRBV30|.|TRBJ1-1|.
CAWRRVPDTEAFF
TGTGCCTGGAGGAGGGTCCCAGACACTGAAGCTTTCTTT
>TRBV19|.|TRBJ1-5|.
CASSIPRGTPNQPQHF
TGTGCCAGTAGTATACCAAGGGGAACCCCCAATCAGCCCCAGCATTTT
>TRBV23-1|TRBD1|TRBJ2-5|.
CASIEGQTKKETQYF
TGCGCCAGCATAGAGGGACAGACAAAGAAAGAGACCCAGTACTTC
>TRBV5-6|.|TRBJ1-3|.
CASSLIAGNTIYF
TGTGCCAGCAGCTTAATCGCTGGAAACACCATATATTTT
>TRBV18|.|TRBJ1-1|.
CASSLDLVNTEAFF
TGTGCCAGCTCCCTGGATCTGGTGAACACTGAAGCTTTCTTT
>TRBV14|.|TRBJ2-5|.
CASSQARVGTQYF
TGTGCCAGCAGCCAAGCCAGGGTGGGGACCCAGTACTTC
>TRBV5-1|TRBD1|TRBJ2-5|.
CASSLEGTGRETQYF
TGCGCCAGCAGCTTGGAGGGGACAGGGCGGGAGACCCAGTACTTC
>TRBV5-1|.|TRBJ2-1|.
CASSFTPREGNEQFF
TGCGCCAGCAGCTTTACCCCCCGGGAAGGCAATGAGCAGTTCTTC
>TRBV28|TRBD1|TRBJ2-7|.
CASRRQGRTYEQYF
TGTGCCAGCAGAAGACAGGGGCGAACCTACGAGCAGTACTTC
>TRBV11-3|TRBD2|TRBJ2-5|.
CASSSGTSRETQYF
TGTGCCAGCAGCTCAGGGACTAGCAGGGAGACCCAGTACTTC
>TRBV5-8|.|TRBJ1-6|.
CASSRRVYNSPLHF
TGTGCCAGCAGCCGCCGGGTCTATAATTCACCCCTCCACTTT
>TRBV4-3|TRBD2|TRBJ2-1|.
CASSQESGLAPSYNEQFF
TGCGCCAGCAGCCAGGAATCAGGACTAGCGCCGTCCTACAATGAGCAGTTCTTC
>TRBV7-9|.|TRBJ2-1|.
CASSLKVPYSSYNEQFF
TGTGCCAGCAGCTTAAAGGTCCCCTACAGCTCCTACAATGAGCAGTTCTTC
>TRBV7-8|TRBD1|TRBJ2-7|.
CASSIDRGSEQYF
TGTGCCAGCAGCATCGACAGGGGGAGCGAGCAGTACTTC
>TRBV7-3|.|TRBJ2-2|.
CASSPGPGELFF
TGTGCCAGCAGCCCAGGACCCGGGGAGCTGTTTTTT
>TRBV6-1|.|TRBJ2-5|.
CASIASVGTQYF
TGTGCCAGCATTGCTAGTGTAGGGACCCAGTACTTC
>TRBV7-6|.|TRBJ2-7|.
CASSFSSHEQYF
TGTGCCAGCAGCTTCTCAAGCCACGAGCAGTACTTC
>TRBV9|TRBD1|TRBJ1-4|.
CASSAIQGDGEKLFF
TGTGCCAGCAGCGCCATACAGGGGGACGGTGAAAAACTGTTTTTT
>TRBV9|.|TRBJ2-6|.
CASSLYDNPTSGANVLTF
TGTGCCAGCAGCTTATACGACAATCCCACGTCTGGGGCCAACGTCCTGACTTTC
>TRBV27|.|TRBJ2-7|.
CASSLGAASYEQYF
TGTGCCAGCAGTCTGGGGGCGGCTTCCTACGAGCAGTACTTC
>TRBV29-1|TRBD1|TRBJ2-1|.
CSVVLGTGNYNEQFF
TGCAGCGTGGTCCTGGGGACAGGGAACTACAATGAGCAGTTCTTC
>TRBV29-1|TRBD1|TRBJ1-2|.
CSVEPPGTGFTGYTF
TGCAGCGTTGAACCTCCCGGGACAGGGTTCACGGGCTACACCTTC
>TRBV5-1|.|TRBJ2-7|.
CASSLVGGYEQYF
TGCGCCAGCAGCTTGGTAGGTGGCTACGAGCAGTACTTC
>TRBV6-1|TRBD2|TRBJ2-4|.
CASSDIREGIQYF
TGTGCCAGCAGTGACATCCGGGAGGGCATTCAGTACTTC
>TRBV18|TRBD1|TRBJ2-3|once
CASSPLGGANTDTQYF
TGTGCCAGCTCACCCCTAGGGGGCGCCAACACAGATACGCAGTATTTT
>TRBV19|.|TRBJ2-1|.
CASSSRSYNEQFF
TGTGCCAGTAGTTCCCGATCCTACAATGAGCAGTTCTTC
>TRBV30|TRBD1|TRBJ1-1|.
CAWSQGARTEAFF
TGTGCCTGGAGTCAGGGGGCGCGGACTGAAGCTTTCTTT
>TRBV4-3|TRBD2|TRBJ2-3|.
CASSQAGSPLAGAADTQYF
TGCGCCAGCAGCCAAGCGGGATCCCCACTAGCGGGAGCGGCAGATACGCAGTATTTT
>TRBV5-1|.|TRBJ1-6|.
CASSLARVGSPLHF
TGCGCCAGCAGCTTGGCTAGAGTCGGGTCACCCCTCCACTTT
>TRBV27|.|TRBJ2-7|.
CASGGHYEQYF
TGTGCCAGCGGGGGGCACTACGAGCAGTACTTC
>TRBV29-1|.|TRBJ2-1|.
CSVGRPSSYNEQFF
TGCAGCGTTGGTAGGCCGAGCTCCTACAATGAGCAGTTCTTC
>TRBV11-2|TRBD1|TRBJ2-7|.
CASSPRTGGYEQYF
TGTGCCAGCAGCCCCCGGACAGGGGGCTACGAGCAGTACTTC
>TRBV5-1|TRBD1|TRBJ1-2|once
CASSVGTGTFYGYTF
TGCGCCAGCAGCGTAGGGACAGGAACCTTCTATGGCTACACCTTC
>TRBV30|.|TRBJ1-4|.
CAWTVGNEKLFF
TGTGCCTGGACGGTCGGGAATGAAAAACTGTTTTTT
>TRBV5-4|.|TRBJ1-6|once
CASSSGGRSYNSPLHF
TGTGCCAGCAGCTCCGGGGGACGCTCCTATAATTCACCCCTCCACTTT
>TRBV30|.|TRBJ2-1|.
CAWSVQNRRTYNEQFF
TGTGCCTGGAGTGTACAGAACAGGAGGACCTACAATGAGCAGTTCTTC
>TRBV7-8|.|TRBJ1-6|.
CASSSTRGNSPLHF
TGTGCCAGCAGCTCTACCCGGGGAAATTCACCCCTCCACTTT
>TRBV2|.|TRBJ2-2|.
CASGGGGRNTGELFF
TGTGCCAGCGGTGGAGGGGGTAGGAACACCGGGGAGCTGTTTTTT
>TRBV5-1|.|TRBJ2-7|.
CASSLVSGAYEQYF
TGCGCCAGCAGCTTGGTTTCAGGGGCCTACGAGCAGTACTTC
>TRBV30|TRBD1|TRBJ2-5|.
CAWSVRRGQETQYF
TGTGCCTGGAGTGTACGCAGGGGGCAAGAGACCCAGTACTTC
>TRBV5-6|TRBD1|TRBJ1-2|.
CASTPVGQNYGYTF
TGTGCCAGCACCCCGGTGGGACAGAACTATGGCTACACCTTC
>TRBV9|TRBD2|TRBJ2-5|.
CASSFGLAGGETQYF
TGTGCCAGCAGCTTCGGACTAGCGGGAGGAGAGACCCAGTACTTC
>TRBV30|.|TRBJ1-2|.
CAWSVGSNYGYTF
TGTGCCTGGAGTGTAGGAAGTAACTATGGCTACACCTTC
>TRBV6-5|TRBD2|TRBJ2-3|.
CASSYKGLGSQYF
TGTGCCAGCAGTTACAAGGGACTAGGGTCGCAGTATTTT
>TRBV30|TRBD1|TRBJ1-1|.
CGGDRDVGAFF
TGTGGGGGAGACAGGGACGTCGGGGCTTTCTTT